This T cell receptor (beta chain) was sequenced for a study of blood T cell repertoires in COVID-19 (dated by TCRdb to 2019 to 2021). Concerning the study at large: Samples from collaborators originated in the United States, Italy and Spain and spanned both the acute and convalescent phases of COVID-19. The repertoires were released in a freely available public database meant as a resource for research on the immune response to SARS-CoV-2. Deeply sampled blood TCRbeta repertoires from subjects exposed to, actively infected with, or recovered from COVID-19 were included in the dataset. Sample metadata almost always included a de-identified subject ID, COVID-19 status, age in years and sex. The material from the prospective study consisted of cDNA or gDNA derived from T cells, B-cell-depleted T cells, or PBMCs. HLA class I and class II types, where available, came from metadata supplied by the sample provider rather than from assay-based typing. The samples were drawn from two sources: the first 160 participants of the ongoing ImmuneRACE study, and 1,254 subjects contributed by 6 global collaborators. The paper as a whole reports these results and caveats: Clinical and demographic metadata were provided uncurated, with the amount varying by source and participant.

Measured from the cysteine to the phenylalanine, the CDR3 is 15 residues long. Of all the DNA, just the CDR3 is kept, 45 bases in frame from base 1. Trimming at the junction amounts to 0 bases on V and 2 bases on J, and the germline ends lie 9 bases apart. The germline V gene supplies CDR1 SGHRS and CDR2 YFSETQ. Concerning this clone: Its antigen is unknown. One base away there is no much larger clone; base qualities are not given.

Enrolling through a virtual design, the prospective study's participants ranged in age from about 18 to 89 years and lived across about two dozen United States geographic areas. Cohort assignment in the prospective study relied on participant-reported clinical history from a screening survey and a study questionnaire. A participant counted as exposed if, within 2 weeks of entering the study, that participant had been in contact with someone who had a PCR-confirmed or clinician-diagnosed COVID-19 case. In the prospective study, whole blood, serum and a nasopharyngeal or oropharyngeal swab were collected from each participant by mobile phlebotomists. Participants in the prospective study had the option to provide additional blood draws and questionnaires over a roughly 2-month period. Blood samples from the prospective study were shipped frozen or at room temperature prior to DNA extraction. The immunoSEQ Assay, a bias-controlled multiplex PCR, was used to amplify TCRbeta CDR3 regions from genomic DNA. The authors' pipeline ran thus. The number of nucleated cells in each sample was estimated by amplification of reference gene primers within the assay. To quantify the absolute abundance of each unique TCRbeta CDR3 rearrangement, sequence reads were collapsed and filtered. Productive Simpson clonality was computed per sample as the square root of Simpson's diversity index over productive rearrangements. This immuneACCESS table, as held by TCRdb, lists in-frame sequences with V and J called but not all clones. Of the missing ones, under half trace to an unresolved V gene in checked studies; the others have no known cause. The V and J calls and the clone size are those of that table, but D and trimming were determined from the DNA. This sample is represented by about 350,000 clones; around nine tenths of them were singletons. The ten largest clones add up to approximately 1% of the sample.

The chain joins TRBV5-1 to TRBJ1-3, and TRBD1 may be the D gene, going by 5 matching bases. The sequence came from a woman under 40 who had been exposed to COVID-19. The specimen sequenced was PBMCs or T cells enriched from blood (not recorded which). The DNA sequence is TGCGCCAGCAGCTTGGCCCAGGGCGCTGGAAACACCATATATTTT. Its translation is CASSLAQGAGNTIYF.